Sequencing of this TCR beta chain was carried out in a study of response to subunit inactivated influenza vaccine. Overall study results and limits: Researchers suggested that each seasonal influenza vaccination recruits few new T cells.

TCRdb redid the calling of the RT-PCR reads with MiXCR, one entry per CDR3 protein. The sample carries 150,000 to 200,000 distinct CDR3 sequences, approximately 12% recorded once. As regards this clonotype: No antigen is known for it.

The CDR3 has 15 amino acids. The germline CDR1 and CDR2 sequences are MNHEY and SVGAGI. V trimming: 2 bases; J trimming: 6 bases; junction bases outside the gene matches: 6. This sample also appeared in a second study, on T cells expressing NK-cell markers. From that second work: Template switching by 5'RACE with UMIs generated the TCR beta cDNA. An anti-gamma-delta TCR antibody restricted sorting to alpha-beta TCR T cells in several experiments. The CD3+CD56-NKG2C+ fraction of several donors was also led by these clonotypes. Clarity on HCMV specificity was lacking for the expanded NKG2C+ T cell clones.

The sample here was CD8+ T cells sorted from PBMCs, taken about 13 days after vaccination. This chain connects TRBV6-5 to TRBJ2-7; 11 positions match TRBD1. The TCR was taken from a man between 50 and 59 years old who received an inactivated influenza vaccine. The CDR3, as DNA: TGTGCCAGCAGTTACGGGACAGGGGGGTATTTCGAGCAGTACTTC. Its protein is CASSYGTGGYFEQYF.